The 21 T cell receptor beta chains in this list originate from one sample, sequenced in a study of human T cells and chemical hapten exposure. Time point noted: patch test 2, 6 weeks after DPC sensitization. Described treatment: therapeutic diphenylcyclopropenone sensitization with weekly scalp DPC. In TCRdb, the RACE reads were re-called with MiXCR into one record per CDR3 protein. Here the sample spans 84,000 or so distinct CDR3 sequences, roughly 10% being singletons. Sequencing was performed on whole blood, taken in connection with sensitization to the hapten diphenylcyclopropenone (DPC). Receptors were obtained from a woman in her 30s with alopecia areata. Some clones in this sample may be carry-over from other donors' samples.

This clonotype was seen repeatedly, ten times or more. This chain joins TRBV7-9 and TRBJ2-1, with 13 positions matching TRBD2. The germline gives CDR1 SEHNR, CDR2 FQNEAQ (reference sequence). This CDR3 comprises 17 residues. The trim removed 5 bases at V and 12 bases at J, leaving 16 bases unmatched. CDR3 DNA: TGTGCCAGCAGCCCTAGCTCCGGGACTAGCGGGATACGGGGGCAGTTCTTC. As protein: CASSPSSGTSGIRGQFF.

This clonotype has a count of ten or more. The CDR3 DNA is TGTGCCAGCAGCTTAGGGACTAGCGGGAGCACAGATACGCAGTATTTT. Translation: CASSLGTSGSTDTQYF. J is TRBJ2-3 and V is TRBV7-2; 11 nucleotides agree with TRBD2. There are 16 residues in the CDR3. V lost 1 base to trimming and J lost 0 bases; unmatched junction nucleotides: 0. The V gene's germline CDR1 is SGHTA and CDR2 FQGNSA.

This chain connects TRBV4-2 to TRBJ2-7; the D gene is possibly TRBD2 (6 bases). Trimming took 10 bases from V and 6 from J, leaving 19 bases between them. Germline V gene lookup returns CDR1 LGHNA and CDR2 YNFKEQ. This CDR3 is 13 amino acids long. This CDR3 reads CATRPGLQGEQYF. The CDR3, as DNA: TGTGCCACCCGTCCGGGACTTCAGGGCGAGCAGTACTTC.

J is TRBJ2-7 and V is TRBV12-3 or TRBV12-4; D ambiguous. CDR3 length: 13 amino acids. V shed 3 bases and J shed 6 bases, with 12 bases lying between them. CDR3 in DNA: TGTGCCAGCAGTTTTTTGTCGGCGTCCGAGCAGTACTTC. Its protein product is CASSFLSASEQYF.

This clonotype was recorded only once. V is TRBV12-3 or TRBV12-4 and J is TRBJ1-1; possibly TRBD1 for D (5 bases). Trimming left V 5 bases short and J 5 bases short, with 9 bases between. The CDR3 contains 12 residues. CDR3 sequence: CASSRQRTEAFF. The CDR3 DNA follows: TGTGCCAGCAGTCGACAGAGAACTGAAGCTTTCTTT.

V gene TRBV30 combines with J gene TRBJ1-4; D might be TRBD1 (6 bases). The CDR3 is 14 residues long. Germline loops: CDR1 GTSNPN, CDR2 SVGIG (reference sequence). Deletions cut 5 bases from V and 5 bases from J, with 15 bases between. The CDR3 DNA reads TGTGCCTGGGGGGCTACAGGGAAGAATGAAAAACTGTTTTTT. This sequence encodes CAWGATGKNEKLFF. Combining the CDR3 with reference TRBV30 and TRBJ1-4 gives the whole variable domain SQTIHQWPATLVQPVGSPLSLECTVEGTSNPNLYWYRQAAGRGLQLLFYSVGIGQISSEVPQNLSASRPQDRQFILSSKKLLLSDSGFYLCAWGATGKNEKLFFGSGTQLSVL.

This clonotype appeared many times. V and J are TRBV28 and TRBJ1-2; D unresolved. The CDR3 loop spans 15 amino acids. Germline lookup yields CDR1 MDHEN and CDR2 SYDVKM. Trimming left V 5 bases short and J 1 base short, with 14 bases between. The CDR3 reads CASSLVGAGNYGYTF. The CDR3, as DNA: TGTGCCAGCAGTCTCGTTGGAGCTGGTAACTATGGCTACACCTTC.

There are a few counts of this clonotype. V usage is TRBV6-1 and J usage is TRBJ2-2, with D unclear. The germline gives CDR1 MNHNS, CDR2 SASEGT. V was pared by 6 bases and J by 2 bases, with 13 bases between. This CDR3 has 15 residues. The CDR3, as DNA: TGTGCCAGCAGGCAGAGTAGCAGCAACACCGGGGAGCTGTTTTTT. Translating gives CASRQSSSNTGELFF.

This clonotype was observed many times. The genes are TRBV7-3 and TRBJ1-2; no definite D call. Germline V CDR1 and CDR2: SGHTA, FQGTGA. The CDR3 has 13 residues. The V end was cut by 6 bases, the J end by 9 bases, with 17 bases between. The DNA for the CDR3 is TGTGCCAGCAGGGAAACTCCTTCCGGGAGCTACACCTTC. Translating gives CASRETPSGSYTF.

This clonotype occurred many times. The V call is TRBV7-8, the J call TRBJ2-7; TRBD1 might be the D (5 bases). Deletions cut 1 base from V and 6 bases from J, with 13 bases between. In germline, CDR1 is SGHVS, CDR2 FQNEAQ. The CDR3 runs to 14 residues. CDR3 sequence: CASSLDTKGREQYF. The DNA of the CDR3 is TGTGCCAGCAGCTTAGATACTAAGGGGCGCGAGCAGTACTTC.

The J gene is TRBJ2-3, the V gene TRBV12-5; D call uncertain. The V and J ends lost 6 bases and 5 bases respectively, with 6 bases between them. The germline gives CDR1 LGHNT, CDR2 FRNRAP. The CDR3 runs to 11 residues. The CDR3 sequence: CASGAGDTQYF. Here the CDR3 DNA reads TGTGCTAGTGGAGCAGGAGATACGCAGTATTTT.

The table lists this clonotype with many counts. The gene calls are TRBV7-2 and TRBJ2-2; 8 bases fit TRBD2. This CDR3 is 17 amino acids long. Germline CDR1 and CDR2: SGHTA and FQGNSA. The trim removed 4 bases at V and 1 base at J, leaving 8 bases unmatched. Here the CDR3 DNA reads TGTGCCAGCAGCTGGGGACCGCTAGCGGGGAACACCGGGGAGCTGTTTTTT. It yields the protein CASSWGPLAGNTGELFF.

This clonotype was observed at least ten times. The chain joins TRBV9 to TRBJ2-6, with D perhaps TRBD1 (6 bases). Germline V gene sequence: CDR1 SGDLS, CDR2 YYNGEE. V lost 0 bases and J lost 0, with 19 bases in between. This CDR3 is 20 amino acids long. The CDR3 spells CASSVESRDTFSSGANVLTF. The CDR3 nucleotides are TGTGCCAGCAGCGTAGAGAGTCGGGACACTTTCAGCTCTGGGGCCAACGTCCTGACTTTC.

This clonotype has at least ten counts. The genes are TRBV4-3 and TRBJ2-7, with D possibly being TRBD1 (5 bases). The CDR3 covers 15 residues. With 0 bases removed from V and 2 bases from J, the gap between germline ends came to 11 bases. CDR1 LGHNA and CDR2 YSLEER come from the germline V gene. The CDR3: CASSQDTMGPYEQYF. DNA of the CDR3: TGCGCCAGCAGCCAAGACACCATGGGGCCCTACGAGCAGTACTTC.

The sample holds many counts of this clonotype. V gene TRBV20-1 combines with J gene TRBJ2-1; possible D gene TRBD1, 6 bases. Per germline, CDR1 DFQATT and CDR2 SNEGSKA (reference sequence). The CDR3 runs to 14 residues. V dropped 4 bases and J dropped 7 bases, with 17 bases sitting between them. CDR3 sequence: CSATDRSSRNEQFF. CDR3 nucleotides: TGCAGTGCTACCGACAGGTCGAGTAGAAATGAGCAGTTCTTC.

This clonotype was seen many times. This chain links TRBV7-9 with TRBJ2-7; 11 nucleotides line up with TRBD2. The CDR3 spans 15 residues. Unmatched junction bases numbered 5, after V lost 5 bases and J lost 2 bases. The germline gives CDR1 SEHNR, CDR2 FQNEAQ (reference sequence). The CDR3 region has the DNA TGTGCCAGCAGCGTTGGGACTAGCGGACCCTACGAGCAGTACTTC. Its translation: CASSVGTSGPYEQYF.

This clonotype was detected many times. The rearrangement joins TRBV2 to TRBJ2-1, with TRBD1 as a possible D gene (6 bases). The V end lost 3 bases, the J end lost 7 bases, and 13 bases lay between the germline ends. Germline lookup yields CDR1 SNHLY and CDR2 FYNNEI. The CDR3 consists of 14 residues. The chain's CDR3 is CASSDYNRVNEQFF. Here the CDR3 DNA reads TGTGCCAGCAGTGATTATAACAGGGTTAATGAGCAGTTCTTC.

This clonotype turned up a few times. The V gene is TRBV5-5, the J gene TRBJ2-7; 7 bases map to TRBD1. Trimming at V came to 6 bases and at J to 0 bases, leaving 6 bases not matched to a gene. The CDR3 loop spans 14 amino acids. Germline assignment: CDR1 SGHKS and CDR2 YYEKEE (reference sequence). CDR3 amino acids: CASKGAQLSYEQYF. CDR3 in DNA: TGTGCCAGCAAGGGGGCCCAGCTCTCCTACGAGCAGTACTTC.

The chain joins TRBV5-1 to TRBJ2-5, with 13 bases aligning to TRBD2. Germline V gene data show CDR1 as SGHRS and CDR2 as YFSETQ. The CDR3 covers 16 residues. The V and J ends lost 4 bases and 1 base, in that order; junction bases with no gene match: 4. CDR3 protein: CASSKGTSGAQETQYF. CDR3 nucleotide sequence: TGCGCCAGCAGCAAGGGGACTAGCGGGGCCCAAGAGACCCAGTACTTC.

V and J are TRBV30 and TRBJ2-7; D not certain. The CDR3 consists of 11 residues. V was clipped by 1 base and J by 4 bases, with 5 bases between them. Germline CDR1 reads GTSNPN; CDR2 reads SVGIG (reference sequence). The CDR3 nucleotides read TGTGCCTGGAGTGCTGATTACGAGCAGTACTTC. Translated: CAWSADYEQYF.

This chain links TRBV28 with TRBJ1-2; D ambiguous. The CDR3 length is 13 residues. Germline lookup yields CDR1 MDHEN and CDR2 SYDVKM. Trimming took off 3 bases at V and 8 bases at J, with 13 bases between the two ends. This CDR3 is CASSFGRGEGYTF. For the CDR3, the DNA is TGTGCCAGCAGTTTTGGCCGAGGCGAAGGCTACACCTTC.